This is a list of T cell receptor beta chains from one sample in a study of T cell responses to AZD1222 COVID-19 vaccine. The table came from immunoSEQ multiplex PCR; TCRdb's copy has only in-frame clones and leaves some out. The table records some 130,000 clones, 89% of them present only once. The sample was peripheral blood, taken on day 0 of AZD1222 vaccination. The receptor set was obtained from an adult in good health. CDR3s include the opening cysteine and the closing phenylalanine or tryptophan. D genes are given only for firm matches. Clone sizes are given selectively: once, few, many, or a class where the clone is expanded.

. TRBJ1-1 . 12 TRBV2 TGTGCCAGCATCGCGATCCATACTGAAGCTTTCTTT CASIAIHTEAFF
. TRBJ2-3 once 15 TRBV10-3 TGTGCCATCAGTGAGTCGCTCGCGGCTACAGATACGCAGTATTTT CAISESLAATDTQYF
. TRBJ1-1 . 15 TRBV7-6 TGTGCCAGCAGCCTCAGGGGTGGATCGAACACTGAAGCTTTCTTT CASSLRGGSNTEAFF
TRBD1 TRBJ2-5 . 15 TRBV5-1 TGCGCCAGCAGCTTGGGGGGGACAGACCAAGAGACCCAGTACTTC CASSLGGTDQETQYF
. TRBJ1-2 . 13 TRBV7-2 TGTGCCAGCAGCCCCCGGACGGCCATTGGCTACACCTTC CASSPRTAIGYTF
. TRBJ1-6 . 15 TRBV9 TGTGCCAGCAGCGTAGAATCCCGGAGCAATTCACCCCTCCACTTT CASSVESRSNSPLHF
. TRBJ1-1 . 13 TRBV5-1 TGCGCCAGCAGCTACCTGCTTAGCACTGAAGCTTTCTTT CASSYLLSTEAFF
. TRBJ2-3 few 16 TRBV10-1 TGCGCCAGCAGTGAGTCGAAAAGGGCTAGCACAGATACGCAGTATTTT CASSESKRASTDTQYF
TRBD1 TRBJ1-2 . 13 TRBV3-1/TRBV3-2 TGTGCCAGCAATAGACAGGGGACGGGTGGCTACACCTTC CASNRQGTGGYTF
. TRBJ1-1 . 12 TRBV2 TGTGCCAGCAGTGAACAGGGGAATCGGGCTTTCTTT CASSEQGNRAFF
TRBD1 TRBJ2-2 . 14 TRBV2 TGTGCCAGCATGGACAGGGGAAACACCGGGGAGCTGTTTTTT CASMDRGNTGELFF
. TRBJ1-6 . 14 TRBV27 TGTGCCAGCAGTTTATCGAGCCGTAATTCACCCCTCCACTTT CASSLSSRNSPLHF
. TRBJ2-2 . 16 TRBV4-1 TGCGCCAGCAGCCTAGCGGGACAGGCGAACACCGGGGAGCTGTTTTTT CASSLAGQANTGELFF
. TRBJ1-2 . 14 TRBV6-4 TGTGCCAGCAGTGACTCTGGCCGATCATATGGCTACACCTTC CASSDSGRSYGYTF
TRBD2 TRBJ2-5 . 15 TRBV28 TGTGCCAGCAGCCTGGGCGGGGGGGTCCAAGAGACCCAGTACTTC CASSLGGGVQETQYF
. TRBJ2-7 . 11 TRBV30 TGTGCCTGGAGCGATCAGCGCGAGCAGTACTTC CAWSDQREQYF
. TRBJ2-1 . 14 TRBV27 TGTGCCAGCAGCCCTCGGGGTAGCGGCAATGAGCAGTTCTTC CASSPRGSGNEQFF
. TRBJ1-3 . 16 TRBV6-5 TGTGCCAGCAGTTATTTTATTCTTGGCAGAGGAAACACCATATATTTT CASSYFILGRGNTIYF
TRBD1 TRBJ1-6 few 17 TRBV5-1 TGCGCCAGCAGCTTGGCCCATGGGACAGGGGGGTATTCACCCCTCCACTTT CASSLAHGTGGYSPLHF
. TRBJ1-1 once 11 TRBV6-2/TRBV6-3 TGTGCCAGCAGTTCCGGCACTGAAGCTTTCTTT CASSSGTEAFF
. TRBJ2-2 . 14 TRBV10-1 TGCGCCAGCAAACCCGGACAGTACACCGGGGAGCTGTTTTTT CASKPGQYTGELFF
. TRBJ1-1 . 11 TRBV5-4 TGTGCCAGCAAGCTGAACACTGAAGCTTTCTTT CASKLNTEAFF
. TRBJ1-6 . 15 TRBV4-1 TGCGCCAGCAGCCAAGATTTACAGGGACATTCACCCCTCCACTTT CASSQDLQGHSPLHF
. TRBJ2-7 . 12 TRBV28 TGTGCCAGCAGTTTAGGTGTCTACGAGCAGTACTTC CASSLGVYEQYF
. TRBJ2-7 . 14 TRBV5-1 TGCGCCAGCAGCTTGGACGGGTCCCACTACGAGCAGTACTTC CASSLDGSHYEQYF
. TRBJ1-3 . 11 TRBV6-2/TRBV6-3 TGTGCCAGCAGTTCGGGCAGCCTCGTTGATTTT CASSSGSLVDF
. TRBJ1-1 . 11 TRBV29-1 TGCAGCGTTGGCTCTAGCACTGAAGCTTTCTTT CSVGSSTEAFF
. TRBJ1-4 . 13 TRBV19 TGTGCCAGTACCGGGGCCCCTAATGAAAAACTGTTTTTT CASTGAPNEKLFF
. TRBJ1-1 . 15 TRBV5-1 TGCGCCAGCAGCTTGGACAGGGTAGCGGTCACTGAAGCTTTCTTT CASSLDRVAVTEAFF
. TRBJ1-5 . 12 TRBV3-1/TRBV3-2 TGTGCCAGCAGCGGGGCGAACCAGCCCCAGCATTTT CASSGANQPQHF
. TRBJ2-1 . 13 TRBV7-2 TGTGCCAGCAGCTTATCCAGGGGCAATGAGCAGTTCTTC CASSLSRGNEQFF
. TRBJ2-3 . 12 TRBV6-5 TGTGCCAGCAGTAACCCAACAGATACGCAGTATTTT CASSNPTDTQYF
. TRBJ1-2 . 15 TRBV6-1 TGTGCCAGCAGTGAAGCTTTGCGGGGGATCTATGGCTACACCTTC CASSEALRGIYGYTF
TRBD2 TRBJ2-5 once 14 TRBV25-1 TGTGCCAGCAGTCCCCGGGAGGGCCAAGAGACCCAGTACTTC CASSPREGQETQYF
. TRBJ2-5 . 13 TRBV6-5 TGTGCCAGCACCAGGGGGGGGCAAGAGACCCAGTACTTC CASTRGGQETQYF
. TRBJ2-5 . 14 TRBV9 TGTGCCAGCAGCGTAGCGGGGGCCCAAGAGACCCAGTACTTC CASSVAGAQETQYF
TRBD2 TRBJ2-1 . 15 TRBV27 TGTGCCAGCATGCCCCGAGCGGGGGGGTTGTATGAGCAGTTCTTC CASMPRAGGLYEQFF
. TRBJ1-3 . 18 TRBV9 TGTGCCAGCAGCGAGCCCATGAACCGGGACGTCTCTGGAAACACCATATATTTT CASSEPMNRDVSGNTIYF
TRBD2 TRBJ2-5 . 19 TRBV11-2 TGTGCCAGCAGCTTAGATATCCGGGGTAGCGGGGCGTCCCAAGAGACCCAGTACTTC CASSLDIRGSGASQETQYF
TRBD2 TRBJ2-4 . 18 TRBV7-9 TGTGCCAGCAGCTCTTTAGAGCGGGGCTTCCTCCTCAAAAACATTCAGTACTTC CASSSLERGFLLKNIQYF
. TRBJ1-1 . 15 TRBV5-4 TGTGCCAGCAGCTTCACAGTATTTTCGAACACTGAAGCTTTCTTT CASSFTVFSNTEAFF
. TRBJ1-3 . 14 TRBV7-6 TGTGCCAGCAGCTTAGACAGCTCTGGAAACACCATATATTTT CASSLDSSGNTIYF
TRBD1 TRBJ2-5 few 16 TRBV10-1 TGCGCCAGCAGTGACCCGGGACAGGGCCCCCAAGAGACCCAGTACTTC CASSDPGQGPQETQYF
. TRBJ1-2 . 18 TRBV3-1/TRBV3-2 TGTGCCAGCAGCCAAGATCCAGATCCATCAATATTGGCCTATGGCTACACCTTC CASSQDPDPSILAYGYTF
. TRBJ1-2 . 12 TRBV23-1 TGCGCTATCAGGGGTTTAGGAAGAGGCTACACCTTC CAIRGLGRGYTF
. TRBJ2-7 once 15 TRBV28 TGTGCCAGCAGTTTAAAGCAGGGCTGGACCTACGAGCAGTACTTC CASSLKQGWTYEQYF
TRBD1 TRBJ1-2 . 17 TRBV7-9 TGTGCCAGCAGCTTCTCCGGGACAGGGGCTTCAGAATATGGCTACACCTTC CASSFSGTGASEYGYTF
. TRBJ1-2 few 19 TRBV23-1 TGCGCCAGCAGTCAATATTTCGGGGGTCTAATGGTCGTTAACTATGGCTACACCTTC CASSQYFGGLMVVNYGYTF
. TRBJ1-3 . 15 TRBV4-3 TGCGCCAGCAGCCAAGATTTCGACTCTGGAAACACCATATATTTT CASSQDFDSGNTIYF
. TRBJ1-6 . 17 TRBV4-1 TGCGCCAGCAGCCAAGACGCGATAAGCTCCTATAATTCACCCCTCCACTTT CASSQDAISSYNSPLHF
. TRBJ2-3 . 15 TRBV5-5 TGTGCCAGCAGTCCTTCCTCTTACCTCACAGATACGCAGTATTTT CASSPSSYLTDTQYF
TRBD2 TRBJ2-1 . 16 TRBV25-1 TGTGCCAGCAGTGAATTCGATAGCGGGGTACGTAATGAGCAGTTCTTC CASSEFDSGVRNEQFF